This TCR beta chain was found in a study of cytomegalovirus exposure and HLA in healthy donors. Study observations and caveats: There were reportedly fewer N-insertions in an Asian-associated ancestry cluster than the roughly 610-donor mean, in a later analysis. One variant, a missense change in DCLRE1C, was linked in a later analysis to TCR beta V- and J-gene trimming.

Regarding this clone: Its antigen is not identified.

Amplification used 60 Vbeta primers and 13 Jbeta primers. Assay used: immunoSEQ multiplex PCR; TCRdb lists only in-frame clones, some missing. The data show fewer than 130,000 clones, about three quarters seen once. The CDR3 sequence is 15 residues long. V lost 5 bases and J lost 6, with 14 bases in between. Germline assignment: CDR1 SEHNR and CDR2 FQNEAQ (reference sequence). This clonotype was sampled from a woman aged 30 to 39 in good health and CMV-seronegative. Source material: PBMCs. The genes are TRBV7-9 and TRBJ2-6; TRBD1 is a possible D gene (6 bases). In DNA, the CDR3 is TGTGCCAGCAGCCTGGCAGGGGCGCAGGCCAACGTCCTGACTTTC. The encoded protein is CASSLAGAQANVLTF.